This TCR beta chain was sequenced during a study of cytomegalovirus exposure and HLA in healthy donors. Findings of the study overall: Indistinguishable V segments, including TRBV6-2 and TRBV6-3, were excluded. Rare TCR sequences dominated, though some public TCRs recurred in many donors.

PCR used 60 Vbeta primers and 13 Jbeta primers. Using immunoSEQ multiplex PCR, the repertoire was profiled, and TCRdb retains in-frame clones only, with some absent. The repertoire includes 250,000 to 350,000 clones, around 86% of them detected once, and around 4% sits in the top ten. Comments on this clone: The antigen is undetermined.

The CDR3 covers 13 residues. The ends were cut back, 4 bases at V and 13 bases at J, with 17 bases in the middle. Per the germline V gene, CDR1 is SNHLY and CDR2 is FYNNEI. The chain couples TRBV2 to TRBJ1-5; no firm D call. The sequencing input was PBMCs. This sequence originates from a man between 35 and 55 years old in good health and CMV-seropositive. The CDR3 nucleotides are TGTGCCAGCAGTGCGCCAGAGGTATGGCCACAGCATTTT. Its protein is CASSAPEVWPQHF.